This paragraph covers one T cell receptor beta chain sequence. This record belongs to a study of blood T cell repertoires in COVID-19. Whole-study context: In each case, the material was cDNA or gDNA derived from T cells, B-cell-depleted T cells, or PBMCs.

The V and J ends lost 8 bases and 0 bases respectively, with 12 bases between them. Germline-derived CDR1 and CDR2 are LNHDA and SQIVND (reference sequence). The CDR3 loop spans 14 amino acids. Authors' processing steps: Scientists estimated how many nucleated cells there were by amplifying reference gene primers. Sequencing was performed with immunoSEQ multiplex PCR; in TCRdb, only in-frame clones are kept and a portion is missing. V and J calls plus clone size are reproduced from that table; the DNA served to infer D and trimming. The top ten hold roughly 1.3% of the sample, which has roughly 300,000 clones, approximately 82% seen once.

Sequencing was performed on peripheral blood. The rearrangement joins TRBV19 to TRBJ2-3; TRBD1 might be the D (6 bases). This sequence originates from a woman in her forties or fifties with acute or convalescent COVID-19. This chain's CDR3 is CASGTFGSTDTQYF. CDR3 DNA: TGTGCCAGTGGGACATTCGGGAGCACAGATACGCAGTATTTT.